This T cell receptor beta chain was identified during a study of neurological immune-mediated disorders. The study's findings and limits: No expanded-clone CDR3 amino acid sequence recurred across subjects, suggesting private TCR-beta repertoires.

This clonotype was detected a few times. Its specificity is not known. TCRdb re-derived calls from the 5' RACE reads in MiXCR, one entry per CDR3 protein. The repertoire holds 60,000 to 90,000 distinct CDR3 sequences, with roughly 10% as singletons. Time point specified: longitudinal time-point 1 (baseline). Unsorted libraries came from 2 million PBMCs stored at -80 °C. Trimming cost V 4 bases and J 5 bases, with 13 bases left between them. The CDR3 extends over 13 amino acids. CDR1 is SGHRS, CDR2 YFSETQ, per germline. The clonotype originates from a man under 40 in good health. Sequenced: PBMCs. This chain connects TRBV5-1 to TRBJ2-7; D is unclear. CDR3 in amino acids: CASSPGPSDEQYF. The DNA for the CDR3 is TGCGCCAGCAGCCCCGGGCCGAGCGACGAGCAGTACTTC.